These T cell receptor beta chains were read from a single sample in a study of response to subunit inactivated influenza vaccine. TCRdb re-analysed the RT-PCR reads in MiXCR, keeping a single row per CDR3 protein. The table records roughly 500,000 distinct CDR3 sequences, less than 30% of them present only once. Here the sequenced sample was CD4+ T cells sorted from PBMCs, taken 5 to 6 days after vaccination. The receptor source for this set is a man between 50 and 59 years old who received an inactivated influenza vaccine. Both conserved end residues are part of each CDR3. D genes are given only for firm matches. Clone sizes are given selectively: once, few, many, or a class where the clone is expanded.

D gene	CDR3 length	V gene	J gene	clone size	CDR3 protein	CDR3 DNA
TRBD1	16	TRBV6-2/TRBV6-3	TRBJ2-1	few	CASSITGTGNYNEQFF	TGTGCCAGCAGTATTACCGGGACAGGGAACTACAATGAGCAGTTCTTC
TRBD2	18	TRBV7-8	TRBJ2-3	.	CASDGHWDYPASTDTQYF	TGTGCCAGCGATGGGCATTGGGACTACCCGGCTAGCACAGATACGCAGTATTTT
.	12	TRBV5-1	TRBJ1-5	.	CASSWDGPPQHF	TGCGCCAGCAGCTGGGACGGCCCCCCCCAGCATTTT
TRBD2	15	TRBV7-2	TRBJ2-7	.	CASSSSWGGSYEQYF	TGTGCCAGCAGCTCCTCTTGGGGGGGTTCCTACGAGCAGTACTTC
.	15	TRBV12-3/TRBV12-4	TRBJ1-1	.	CASSWRQGRIAEAFF	TGTGCCAGCAGCTGGCGGCAGGGGCGTATCGCCGAAGCTTTCTTT
.	14	TRBV12-3/TRBV12-4	TRBJ2-6	.	CASGMSSGANVLTF	TGTGCCAGCGGGATGAGCTCTGGGGCCAACGTCCTGACTTTC
.	15	TRBV9	TRBJ2-2	once	CASSVSGRDTGELFF	TGTGCCAGCAGCGTATCAGGGCGGGACACCGGGGAGCTGTTTTTT
TRBD2	15	TRBV20-1	TRBJ2-5	.	CSARLAGGPQETQYF	TGCAGTGCTAGATTGGCGGGAGGGCCGCAAGAGACCCAGTACTTC
.	17	TRBV14	TRBJ2-2	few	CASSQDRGPTNTGELFF	TGTGCCAGCAGCCAAGATCGAGGGCCTACGAACACCGGGGAGCTGTTTTTT
TRBD1	13	TRBV20-1	TRBJ1-1	few	CSAAYRGLAEAFF	TGCAGTGCTGCCTACAGGGGTTTGGCTGAAGCTTTCTTT
.	20	TRBV4-1	TRBJ1-1	.	CASSPRHGSGRATLNTEAFF	TGCGCCAGCAGCCCCCGGCACGGGTCTGGCAGGGCCACCCTGAACACTGAAGCTTTCTTT
.	14	TRBV20-1	TRBJ1-1	.	CSARLVWTNTEAFF	TGCAGTGCTAGATTGGTCTGGACAAACACTGAAGCTTTCTTT
.	13	TRBV20-1	TRBJ1-1	.	CSARETIRAPTFF	TGCAGTGCTAGAGAAACCATCCGGGCGCCAACTTTCTTT
.	14	TRBV12-3/TRBV12-4	TRBJ2-2	.	CASSPSRVTGELFF	TGTGCCAGCAGTCCAAGCAGGGTTACCGGGGAGCTGTTTTTT
.	16	TRBV7-2	TRBJ1-2	.	CASSVRMDTANYGYTF	TGTGCCAGCAGCGTCAGGATGGACACAGCTAACTATGGCTACACCTTC
.	13	TRBV2	TRBJ1-1	.	CASKGSPYTEAFF	TGTGCCAGCAAAGGGTCTCCGTACACTGAAGCTTTCTTT
.	15	TRBV7-2	TRBJ1-5	.	CASSFIGQGNQPQHF	TGTGCCAGCAGCTTTATTGGACAAGGCAATCAGCCCCAGCATTTT
TRBD1	15	TRBV4-2	TRBJ2-5	.	CASSQELGTGETQYF	TGTGCCAGCAGCCAAGAGCTGGGGACAGGAGAGACCCAGTACTTC
TRBD1	16	TRBV7-2	TRBJ2-7	few	CASSLAVTGNTYEQYF	TGTGCCAGCAGCTTAGCGGTGACAGGGAACACCTACGAGCAGTACTTC
TRBD2	15	TRBV6-5	TRBJ2-7	many	CASSYLREASYEQYF	TGTGCCAGCAGTTACTTGCGGGAGGCCTCCTACGAGCAGTACTTC
TRBD2	18	TRBV7-2	TRBJ2-7	few	CASSLRASGRAGVYEQYF	TGTGCCAGCAGCTTACGGGCTAGCGGGAGGGCCGGGGTCTACGAGCAGTACTTC
.	15	TRBV20-1	TRBJ2-1	.	CSARARNPPYNEQFF	TGCAGTGCTAGAGCGCGCAATCCCCCCTACAATGAGCAGTTCTTC
TRBD1	14	TRBV2	TRBJ1-6	.	CASQQGDNNSPLHF	TGTGCCAGTCAGCAGGGGGACAATAATTCACCCCTCCACTTT
.	12	TRBV25-1	TRBJ1-6	.	CASRYGTSNLHF	TGTGCCAGCAGGTACGGGACAAGTAACCTCCACTTT